This entry is about one T cell receptor (beta chain). The sample belongs to a study of blood T cell repertoires in COVID-19. Study context: Acute and convalescent COVID-19 samples came from the United States, Italy and Spain.

V gave up 5 bases and J gave up 4 bases, with 15 bases separating them. Germline CDR1 and CDR2: LGHDT and YNNKEL (reference sequence). The CDR3 extends over 15 amino acids. Participants were placed into cohorts based on the clinical history they reported. Data came from immunoSEQ multiplex PCR; TCRdb stores just in-frame clones and leaves some out. Of a few hundred thousand clones in the sample, around 88% were seen once. Sequencing was done on a sample of PBMCs or T cells enriched from blood (not recorded which). The chain couples TRBV3-1 (or the pseudogene TRBV3-2) to TRBJ2-1; D might be TRBD2 (7 bases). This clonotype was obtained from a woman aged 45-65 years with acute COVID-19. CDR3 sequence: CASSFRGGGYNEQFF. In DNA, the CDR3 is TGTGCCAGCAGCTTTCGAGGGGGAGGGTACAATGAGCAGTTCTTC.